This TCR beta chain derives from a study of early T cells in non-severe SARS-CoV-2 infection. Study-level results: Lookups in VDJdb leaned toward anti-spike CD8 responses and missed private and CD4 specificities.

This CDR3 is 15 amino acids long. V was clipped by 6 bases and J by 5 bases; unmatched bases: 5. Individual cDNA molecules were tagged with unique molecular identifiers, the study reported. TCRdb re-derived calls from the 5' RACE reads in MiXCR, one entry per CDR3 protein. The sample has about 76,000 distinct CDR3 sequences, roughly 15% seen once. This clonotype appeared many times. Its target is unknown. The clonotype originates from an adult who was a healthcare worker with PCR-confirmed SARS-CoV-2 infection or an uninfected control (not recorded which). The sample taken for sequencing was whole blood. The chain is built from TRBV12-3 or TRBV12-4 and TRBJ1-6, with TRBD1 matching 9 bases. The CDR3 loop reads CASRIRDRDNSPLHF. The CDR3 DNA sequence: TGTGCCAGCAGAATCAGGGACAGGGATAATTCACCCCTCCACTTT.